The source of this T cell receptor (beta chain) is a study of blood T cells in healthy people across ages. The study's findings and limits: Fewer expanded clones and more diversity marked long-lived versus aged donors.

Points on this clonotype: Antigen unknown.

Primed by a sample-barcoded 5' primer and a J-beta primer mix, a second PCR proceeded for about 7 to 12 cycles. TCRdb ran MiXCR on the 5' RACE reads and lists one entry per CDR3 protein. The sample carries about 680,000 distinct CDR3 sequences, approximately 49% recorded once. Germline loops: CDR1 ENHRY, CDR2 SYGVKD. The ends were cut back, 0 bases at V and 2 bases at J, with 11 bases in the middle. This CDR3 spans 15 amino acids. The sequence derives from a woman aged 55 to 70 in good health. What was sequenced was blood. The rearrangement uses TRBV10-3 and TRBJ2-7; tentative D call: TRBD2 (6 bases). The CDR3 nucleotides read TGTGCCATCAGTGAGTCAACGGGAGTGACCTACGAGCAGTACTTC. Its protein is CAISESTGVTYEQYF.